This T cell receptor (beta chain) was recorded in a study of response to subunit inactivated influenza vaccine. Study outcomes and limitations: T cells newly recruited by each seasonal influenza vaccination are few, the authors suggested.

In TCRdb, the RT-PCR reads were re-called with MiXCR into one record per CDR3 protein. The data contain 600,000 to 850,000 distinct CDR3 sequences, approximately 15% of them seen just once; the ten biggest clones take up about 7.6%. Notes on this clonotype: As yet, its antigen is unknown.

Trimming shortened V by 6 bases and J by 7 bases, and 12 bases separated the two germline ends. This CDR3 contains 13 residues. The source material was PBMCs from blood, sampled less than 15 days before vaccination. The chain has TRBV12-3 or TRBV12-4 and TRBJ2-2; D is ambiguous. The receptor comes from a man between 50 and 59 years old who received an inactivated influenza vaccine. DNA for the CDR3: TGTGCCAGCAGCTTACAGCGAGTCGGGGAGCTGTTTTTT. Protein sequence: CASSLQRVGELFF.